Listed below are T cell receptor beta chains from one sample, sequenced in a study of beta chain features in type 1 diabetes. Assay: immunoSEQ multiplex PCR; the TCRdb copy retains only in-frame clones and omits some. Found here are about 120,000 clones, about 15% of them singletons; the top ten hold about 2.1%. Sequenced material: central memory CD4+ T cells from blood. The receptors stem from a man between 25 and 39 years old with type 1 diabetes. Both conserved end residues are part of each CDR3. Each record gives: D gene, J gene, V gene, clone size, CDR3 DNA, CDR3 protein. The D gene is left open where the match is weak. A clone size is listed for some rows: how often the clone was seen (once, few, many), or a class if it is expanded.

d_call: NA
j_call: TRBJ2-7
v_call: TRBV2
clone_size: NA
cdr3_nt: TGTGCCAGCAGCCCTGACTTGGGCTCTTATTACGAGCAGTACTTC
cdr3_aa: CASSPDLGSYYEQYF

d_call: TRBD1
j_call: TRBJ2-5
v_call: TRBV6-1
clone_size: few
cdr3_nt: TGTGCCAGCAGGGACAGGGCGGGGGAGACCCAGTACTTC
cdr3_aa: CASRDRAGETQYF

d_call: NA
j_call: TRBJ2-2
v_call: TRBV30
clone_size: NA
cdr3_nt: TGTGCCTGGAGTAAGGGCCAGGCGGACACCGGGGAGCTGTTTTTT
cdr3_aa: CAWSKGQADTGELFF

d_call: NA
j_call: TRBJ2-7
v_call: TRBV30
clone_size: NA
cdr3_nt: TGTGCCTGGACCGGTTCGGACGAGCAGTACTTC
cdr3_aa: CAWTGSDEQYF

d_call: TRBD2
j_call: TRBJ2-5
v_call: TRBV2
clone_size: once
cdr3_nt: TGTGCAAGCGTCCCTGGCCGGGGGGGCCTAGAGACCCAGTACTTC
cdr3_aa: CASVPGRGGLETQYF

d_call: NA
j_call: TRBJ2-5
v_call: TRBV19
clone_size: NA
cdr3_nt: TGTGCCAGTAGTACCCCCCGGCAGGGACAAGAGACCCAGTACTTC
cdr3_aa: CASSTPRQGQETQYF

d_call: NA
j_call: TRBJ2-5
v_call: TRBV6-6
clone_size: few
cdr3_nt: TGTGCCAGCAGGCGGACAGCGTCCCAAGAGACCCAGTACTTC
cdr3_aa: CASRRTASQETQYF

d_call: TRBD1
j_call: TRBJ1-1
v_call: TRBV7-9
clone_size: many
cdr3_nt: TGTGCCAGCAGCTGGGACAGGGAGACTGAAGCTTTCTTT
cdr3_aa: CASSWDRETEAFF

d_call: NA
j_call: TRBJ2-1
v_call: TRBV6-1
clone_size: NA
cdr3_nt: TGTGCCAGCAAGGGGCAGGCCGCCAATAATGAGCAGTTCTTC
cdr3_aa: CASKGQAANNEQFF

d_call: NA
j_call: TRBJ2-2
v_call: TRBV29-1
clone_size: few
cdr3_nt: TGCAGCTCAAGATCAGGGGCCACCGGGGAGCTGTTTTTT
cdr3_aa: CSSRSGATGELFF

d_call: NA
j_call: TRBJ1-6
v_call: TRBV28
clone_size: few
cdr3_nt: TGTGCCATTACGCTTTCACCCCTCCACTTT
cdr3_aa: CAITLSPLHF

d_call: NA
j_call: TRBJ2-3
v_call: TRBV5-1
clone_size: NA
cdr3_nt: TGCGCCAGCAGCTTGGATGGTTACACAGATACGCAGTATTTT
cdr3_aa: CASSLDGYTDTQYF

d_call: NA
j_call: TRBJ1-2
v_call: TRBV29-1
clone_size: NA
cdr3_nt: TGCAGCGCTTTTCAGGACTATGGCTACACCTTC
cdr3_aa: CSAFQDYGYTF

d_call: TRBD1
j_call: TRBJ2-5
v_call: TRBV7-8
clone_size: NA
cdr3_nt: TGTGCCAGCAGCGTTGACAGGGAAGAGACCCAGTACTTC
cdr3_aa: CASSVDREETQYF

d_call: NA
j_call: TRBJ2-7
v_call: TRBV7-2
clone_size: NA
cdr3_nt: TGTGCCAGCAGCTTAGGTCGACAGGACTACGAGCAGTACTTC
cdr3_aa: CASSLGRQDYEQYF